This T cell receptor (beta chain) was obtained from a study of technical replicates of blood from a few donors. CDR3 length equals 16 residues. Trimming took off 6 bases at V and 4 bases at J, with 22 bases between the two ends. In germline, CDR1 is MGHDK, CDR2 SYGVNS. Assay used: immunoSEQ multiplex PCR; TCRdb lists only in-frame clones, some missing. The top ten clones hold 4% to 5.5% of a sample with some 57,000 clones, approximately 89% of them seen once. V is TRBV25-1 and J is TRBJ2-7, with D possibly being TRBD1 (6 bases). The sample taken for sequencing was PBMCs. This clonotype was sampled from a human donor in good health. Some clones in this sample may be carry-over from other donors' samples. CDR3 DNA: TGTGCCAGCAGGGGAGACAGGCTTGGCTCATCGTACGAGCAGTACTTC. Translated, it gives CASRGDRLGSSYEQYF.